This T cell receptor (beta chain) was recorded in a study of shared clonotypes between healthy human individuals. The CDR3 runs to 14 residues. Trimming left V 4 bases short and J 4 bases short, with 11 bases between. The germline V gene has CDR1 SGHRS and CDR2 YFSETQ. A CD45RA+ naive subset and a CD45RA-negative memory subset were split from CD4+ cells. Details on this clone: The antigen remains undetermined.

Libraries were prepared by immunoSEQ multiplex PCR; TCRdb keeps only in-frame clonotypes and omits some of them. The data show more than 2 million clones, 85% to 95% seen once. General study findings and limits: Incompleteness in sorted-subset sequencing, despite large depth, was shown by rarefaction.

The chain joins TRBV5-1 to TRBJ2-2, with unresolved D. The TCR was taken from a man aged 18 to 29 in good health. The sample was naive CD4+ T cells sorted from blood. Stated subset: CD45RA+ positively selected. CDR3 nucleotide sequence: TGCGCCAGCAGCAAAGACCCGTCCACCGGGGAGCTGTTTTTT. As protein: CASSKDPSTGELFF. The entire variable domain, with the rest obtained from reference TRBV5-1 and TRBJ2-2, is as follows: KAGVTQTPRYLIKTRGQQVTLSCSPISGHRSVSWYQQTPGQGLQFLFEYFSETQRNKGNFPGRFSGRQFSNSRSEMNVSTLELGDSALYLCASSKDPSTGELFFGEGSRLTVL.